Following are 15 T cell receptor beta chains from one sample sequenced in a study of neurological immune-mediated disorders. TCRdb re-called the 5' RACE reads through MiXCR, storing one row per CDR3 protein. The sample holds approximately 89,000 distinct CDR3 sequences, approximately 4.3% seen once. Time point specified: longitudinal time-point 3. The sequenced sample consisted of PBMCs. Every receptor here comes from a woman aged 60 to 75 with multiple sclerosis.

Many counts were recorded for this clonotype. The chain uses TRBV15 and TRBJ2-3; no firm D call. Trimming shortened V by 0 bases and J by 7 bases, and 11 bases separated the two germline ends. Germline CDR1 and CDR2: LNHNV and YYDKDF (reference sequence). This CDR3 region has 14 residues. CDR3: CATSRDMRSNTQYF. CDR3 nucleotide sequence: TGTGCCACCAGCAGAGATATGAGGTCAAATACGCAGTATTTT.

This clonotype has a count of ten or more. This CDR3 reads CASSFRGDFAGQGGKLFF. The CDR3 bases are TGTGCCAGCAGCTTTCGAGGCGATTTCGCGGGACAGGGGGGAAAACTGTTTTTT. This sequence joins TRBV12-3 or TRBV12-4 and TRBJ1-4; 11 bases agree with TRBD1. Trimming removed 6 bases from V and 10 bases from J; junction bases left unmatched: 19. The CDR3 is 18 residues long.

The chain combines TRBV20-1 with TRBJ2-3; no clear D. CDR3 length: 13 residues. In germline, CDR1 is DFQATT, CDR2 SNEGSKA (reference sequence). The V end lost 1 base, the J end lost 5 bases, and 10 bases lay between the germline ends. The CDR3, as DNA: TGCAGTGCTAGAGTGGTTGGTGGAGATACGCAGTATTTT. This gives the protein CSARVVGGDTQYF.

This clonotype was detected many times. The chain uses TRBV5-1 and TRBJ1-1; 8 nucleotides agree with TRBD1. Trimming at V came to 4 bases and at J to 6 bases, leaving 17 bases not matched to a gene. The V gene's germline CDR1 is SGHRS and CDR2 YFSETQ. The CDR3 runs to 17 residues. The CDR3 is CASSATGTGTKGAEAFF. In DNA, the CDR3 is TGCGCCAGCAGCGCAACCGGGACAGGTACTAAAGGGGCTGAAGCTTTCTTT.

This clonotype has a count of ten or more. V usage is TRBV5-1 and J usage is TRBJ1-6; D gene unclear. The CDR3 is 12 amino acids. In germline, CDR1 is SGHRS, CDR2 YFSETQ. The V and J ends lost 0 bases and 7 bases respectively, with 2 bases between them. The CDR3 DNA sequence: TGCGCCAGCAGCTTGGACAATTCACCCCTCCACTTT. It codes for CASSLDNSPLHF.

V and J are TRBV15 and TRBJ1-1; 7 nucleotides line up with TRBD1. V gave up 2 bases and J gave up 5 bases; unmatched junction bases: 8. This CDR3 is built from 15 residues. Looked up from germline, CDR1 is LNHNV and CDR2 is YYDKDF (reference sequence). In DNA form, the CDR3 reads TGTGCCACCAGCAGACTTACAGGGGTTTGGACTGAAGCTTTCTTT. Its translation is CATSRLTGVWTEAFF.

This clonotype was picked up many times. The chain has TRBV10-2 and TRBJ2-2, with 7 bases identical to TRBD1. CDR3 size: 16 residues. Germline CDR1 reads WSHSY; CDR2 reads SAAADI. J lost 7 bases, V lost 4 bases, and 12 bases had no gene match. This CDR3 reads CASSVITGQLLGELFF. The CDR3, as DNA: TGCGCCAGCAGTGTAATAACGGGACAGCTCCTCGGGGAGCTGTTTTTT.

This clonotype has ten or more counts. This sequence joins TRBV28 and TRBJ1-1; TRBD1 matches 8 bases. CDR1 MDHEN and CDR2 SYDVKM come from the germline V gene. The CDR3 has 11 amino acids. The trim removed 10 bases at V and 6 bases at J, leaving 4 bases unmatched. CDR3 coding DNA: TGTGCCACCAGGGGGCGGCCTGAAGCTTTCTTT. The encoded protein is CATRGRPEAFF.

This clonotype was recorded many times. The V gene is TRBV5-1, the J gene TRBJ1-1; tentatively, D is TRBD1 (5 bases). The CDR3 runs 16 residues. The V gene lost 0 bases and the J gene lost 6 bases, with 18 bases spanning the gap. Germline V CDR1 and CDR2: SGHRS, YFSETQ. CDR3 residues: CASSLGGTGRGSEAFF. CDR3 bases: TGCGCCAGCAGCTTGGGCGGAACAGGCCGTGGATCTGAAGCTTTCTTT.

This clonotype showed up many times. The chain combines TRBV5-1 with TRBJ2-1; a weak D match, TRBD1 (6 bases). CDR1 is SGHRS and CDR2 is YFSETQ in the germline V gene. Deletions cut 4 bases from V and 4 bases from J, with 9 bases between. This CDR3 spans 13 amino acids. Written as DNA, the CDR3 is TGCGCCAGCAGCCCCAGGGGATACAATGAGCAGTTCTTC. It translates to CASSPRGYNEQFF. The complete variable domain, with remaining parts taken from reference TRBV5-1 and TRBJ2-1, reads KAGVTQTPRYLIKTRGQQVTLSCSPISGHRSVSWYQQTPGQGLQFLFEYFSETQRNKGNFPGRFSGRQFSNSRSEMNVSTLELGDSALYLCASSPRGYNEQFFGPGTRLTVL.

This clonotype was observed at least ten times. J is TRBJ1-6 and V is TRBV5-1; 9 nucleotides line up with TRBD1. The germline CDR1 and CDR2 sequences are SGHRS and YFSETQ. The CDR3 is 15 amino acids. Germline trimming cut 0 bases from V and 10 bases from J; bases unmatched to any gene: 5. CDR3 sequence: CASSLEGQGQSPLHF. CDR3 bases: TGCGCCAGCAGCTTGGAGGGACAGGGCCAATCACCCCTCCACTTT.

This clonotype has at least ten counts. The chain joins TRBV5-1 to TRBJ1-2; no firm D call. Trimming cost V 0 bases and J 4 bases, with 7 bases left between them. CDR1 is SGHRS and CDR2 is YFSETQ in the germline V gene. This CDR3 contains 13 residues. CDR3 DNA sequence: TGCGCCAGCAGCTTGGAGCAGCCCTATGGCTACACCTTC. It yields the protein CASSLEQPYGYTF.

At least ten counts were recorded for this clonotype. The chain has TRBV5-8 and TRBJ2-5, with D hard to call. V gave up 2 bases and J gave up 5 bases, with 10 bases separating them. The CDR3 is made up of 13 amino acids. CDR1 SGHTS and CDR2 YDEGEE come from the germline V gene. The CDR3 DNA reads as TGTGCCAGCAGCTTACAGCAGAAGGAGACCCAGTACTTC. This encodes CASSLQQKETQYF.

This clonotype was counted ten times or more. The chain has TRBV12-3 or TRBV12-4 and TRBJ1-5, with D possibly being TRBD1 (6 bases). CDR3 length: 14 amino acids. The V end was cut by 6 bases, the J end by 2 bases, with 11 bases between. CDR3 nucleotides: TGTGCCAGCAGAGGGGGGGACGGCAATCAGCCCCAGCATTTT. This gives the protein CASRGGDGNQPQHF.

Many counts were recorded for this clonotype. The chain uses TRBV12-3 or TRBV12-4 and TRBJ1-1; D is possibly TRBD1 (5 bases). The CDR3 contains 13 residues. The V end lost 10 bases, the J end lost 2 bases, and 14 bases lay between the germline ends. The CDR3 protein is CATSRDVNTEAFF. CDR3 bases: TGTGCCACCTCCCGGGACGTTAACACTGAAGCTTTCTTT.